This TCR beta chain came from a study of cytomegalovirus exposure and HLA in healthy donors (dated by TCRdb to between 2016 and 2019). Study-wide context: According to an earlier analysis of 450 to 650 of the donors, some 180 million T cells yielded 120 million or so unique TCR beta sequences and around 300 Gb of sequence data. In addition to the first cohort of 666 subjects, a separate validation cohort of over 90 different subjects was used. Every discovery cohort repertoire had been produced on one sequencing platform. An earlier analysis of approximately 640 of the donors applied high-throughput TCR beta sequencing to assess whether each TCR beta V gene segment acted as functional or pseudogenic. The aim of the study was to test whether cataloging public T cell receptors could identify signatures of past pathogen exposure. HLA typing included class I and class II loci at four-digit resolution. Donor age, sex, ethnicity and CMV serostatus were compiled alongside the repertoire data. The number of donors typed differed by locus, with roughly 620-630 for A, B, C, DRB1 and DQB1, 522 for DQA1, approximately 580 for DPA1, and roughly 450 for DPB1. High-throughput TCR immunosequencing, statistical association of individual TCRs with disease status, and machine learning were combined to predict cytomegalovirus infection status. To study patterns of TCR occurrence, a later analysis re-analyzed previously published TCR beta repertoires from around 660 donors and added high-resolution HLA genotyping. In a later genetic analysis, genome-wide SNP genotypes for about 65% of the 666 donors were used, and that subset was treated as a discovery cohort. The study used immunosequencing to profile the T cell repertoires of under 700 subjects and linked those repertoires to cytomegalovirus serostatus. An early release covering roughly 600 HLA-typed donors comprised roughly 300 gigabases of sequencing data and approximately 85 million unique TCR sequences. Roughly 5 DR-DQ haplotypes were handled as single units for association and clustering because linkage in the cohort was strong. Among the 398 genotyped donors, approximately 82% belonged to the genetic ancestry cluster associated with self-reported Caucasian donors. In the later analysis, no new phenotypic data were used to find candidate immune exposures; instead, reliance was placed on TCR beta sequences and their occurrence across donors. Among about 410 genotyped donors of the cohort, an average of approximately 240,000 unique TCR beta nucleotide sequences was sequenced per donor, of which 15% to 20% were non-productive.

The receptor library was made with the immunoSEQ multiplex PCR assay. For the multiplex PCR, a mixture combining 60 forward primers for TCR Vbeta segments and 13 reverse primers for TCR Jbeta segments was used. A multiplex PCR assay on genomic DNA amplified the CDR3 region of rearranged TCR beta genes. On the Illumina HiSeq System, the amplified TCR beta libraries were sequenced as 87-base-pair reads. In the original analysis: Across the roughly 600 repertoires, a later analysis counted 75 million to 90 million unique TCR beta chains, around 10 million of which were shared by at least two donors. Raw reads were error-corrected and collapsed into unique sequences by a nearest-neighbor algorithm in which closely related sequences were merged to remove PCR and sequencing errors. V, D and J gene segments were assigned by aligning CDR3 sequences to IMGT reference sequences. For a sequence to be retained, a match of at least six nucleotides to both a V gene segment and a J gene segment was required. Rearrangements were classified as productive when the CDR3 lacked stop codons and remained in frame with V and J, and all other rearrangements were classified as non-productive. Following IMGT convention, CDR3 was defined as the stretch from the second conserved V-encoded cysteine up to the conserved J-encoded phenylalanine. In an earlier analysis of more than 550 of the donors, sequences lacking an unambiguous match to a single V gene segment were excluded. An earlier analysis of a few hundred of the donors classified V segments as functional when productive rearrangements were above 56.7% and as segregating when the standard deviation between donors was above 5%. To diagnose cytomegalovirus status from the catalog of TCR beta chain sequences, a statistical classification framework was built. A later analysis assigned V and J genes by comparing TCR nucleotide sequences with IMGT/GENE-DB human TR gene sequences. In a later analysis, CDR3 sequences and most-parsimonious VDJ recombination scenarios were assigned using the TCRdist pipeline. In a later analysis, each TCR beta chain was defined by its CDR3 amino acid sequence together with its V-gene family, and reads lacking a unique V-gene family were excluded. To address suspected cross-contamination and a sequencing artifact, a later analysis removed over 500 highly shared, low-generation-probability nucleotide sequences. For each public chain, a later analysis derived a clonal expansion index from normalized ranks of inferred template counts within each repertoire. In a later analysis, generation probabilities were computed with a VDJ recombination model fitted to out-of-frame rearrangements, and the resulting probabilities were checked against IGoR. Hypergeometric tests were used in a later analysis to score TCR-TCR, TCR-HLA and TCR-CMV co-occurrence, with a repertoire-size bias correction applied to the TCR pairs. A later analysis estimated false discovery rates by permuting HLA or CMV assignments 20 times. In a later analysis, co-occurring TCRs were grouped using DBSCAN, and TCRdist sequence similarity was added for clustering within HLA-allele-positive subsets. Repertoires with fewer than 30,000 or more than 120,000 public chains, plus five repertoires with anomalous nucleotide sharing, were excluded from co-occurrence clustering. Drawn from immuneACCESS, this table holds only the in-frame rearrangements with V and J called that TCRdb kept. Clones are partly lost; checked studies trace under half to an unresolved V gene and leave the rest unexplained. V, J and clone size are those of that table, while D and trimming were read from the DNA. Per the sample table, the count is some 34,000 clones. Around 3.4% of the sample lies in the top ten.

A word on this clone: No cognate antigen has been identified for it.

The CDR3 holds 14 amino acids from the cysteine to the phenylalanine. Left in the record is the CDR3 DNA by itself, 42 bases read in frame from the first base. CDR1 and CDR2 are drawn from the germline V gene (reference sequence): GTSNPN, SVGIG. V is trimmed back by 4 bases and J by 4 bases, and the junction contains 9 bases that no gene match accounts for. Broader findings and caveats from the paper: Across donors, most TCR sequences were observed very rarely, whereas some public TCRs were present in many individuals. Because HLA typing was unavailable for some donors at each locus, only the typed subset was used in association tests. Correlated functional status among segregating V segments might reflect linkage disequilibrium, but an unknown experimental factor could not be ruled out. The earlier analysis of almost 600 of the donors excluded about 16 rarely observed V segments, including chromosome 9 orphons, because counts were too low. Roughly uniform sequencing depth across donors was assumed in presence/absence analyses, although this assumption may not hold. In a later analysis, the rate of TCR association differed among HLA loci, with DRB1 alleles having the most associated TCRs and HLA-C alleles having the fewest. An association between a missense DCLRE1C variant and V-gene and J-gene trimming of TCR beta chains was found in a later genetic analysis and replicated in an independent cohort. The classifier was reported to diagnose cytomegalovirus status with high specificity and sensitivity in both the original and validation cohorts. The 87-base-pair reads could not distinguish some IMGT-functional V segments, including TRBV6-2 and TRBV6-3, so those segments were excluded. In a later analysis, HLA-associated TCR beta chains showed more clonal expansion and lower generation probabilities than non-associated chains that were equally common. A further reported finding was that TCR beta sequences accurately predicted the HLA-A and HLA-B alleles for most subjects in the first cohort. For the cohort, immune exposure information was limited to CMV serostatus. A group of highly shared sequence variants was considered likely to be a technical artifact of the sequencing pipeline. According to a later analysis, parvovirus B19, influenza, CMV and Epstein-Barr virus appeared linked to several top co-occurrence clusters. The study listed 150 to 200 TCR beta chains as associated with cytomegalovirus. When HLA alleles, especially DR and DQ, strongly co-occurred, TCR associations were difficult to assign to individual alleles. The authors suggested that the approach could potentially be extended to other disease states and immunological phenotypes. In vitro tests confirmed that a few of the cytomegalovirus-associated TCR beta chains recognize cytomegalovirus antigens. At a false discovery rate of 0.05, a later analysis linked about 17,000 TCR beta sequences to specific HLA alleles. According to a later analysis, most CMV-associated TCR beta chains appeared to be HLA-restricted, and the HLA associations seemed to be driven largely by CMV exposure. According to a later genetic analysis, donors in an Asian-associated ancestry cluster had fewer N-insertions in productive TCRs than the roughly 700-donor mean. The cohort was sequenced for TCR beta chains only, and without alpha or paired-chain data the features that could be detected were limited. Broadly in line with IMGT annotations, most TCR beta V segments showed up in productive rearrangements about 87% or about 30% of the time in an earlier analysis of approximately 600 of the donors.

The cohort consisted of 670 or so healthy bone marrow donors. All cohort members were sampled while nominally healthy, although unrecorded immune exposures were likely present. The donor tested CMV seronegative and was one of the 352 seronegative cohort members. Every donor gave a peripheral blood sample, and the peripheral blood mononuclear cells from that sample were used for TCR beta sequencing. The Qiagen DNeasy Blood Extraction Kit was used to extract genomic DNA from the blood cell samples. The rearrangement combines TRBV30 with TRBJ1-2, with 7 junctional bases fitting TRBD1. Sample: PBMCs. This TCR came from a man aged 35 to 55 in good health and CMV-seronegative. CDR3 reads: CAWNDRAFSYGYTF. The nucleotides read TGTGCCTGGAATGACAGGGCCTTCAGCTATGGCTACACCTTC.